This is a list of T cell receptor beta chains from one sample in a study of T and B cells in COVID-19 patients. TCRdb analysed the multiplex PCR reads with MiXCR anew, one entry per CDR3 protein. Of some 13,000 distinct CDR3 sequences listed, around 28% are singletons. The specimen sequenced was blood. The receptors shown here come from a human donor who had recovered from COVID-19. CDR3s include the opening cysteine and the closing phenylalanine or tryptophan. Fields, in order: V gene, D gene, clone size, J gene, CDR3 protein. D genes are given only for firm matches. Some rows mark clone size as missing; the rest say once, few, many or name a class of expanded clone.

>TRBV20-1|TRBD2|.|TRBJ2-3
CSASAGTSGRYTDTQYF
>TRBV18|.|few|TRBJ2-7
CASSPDLDSYEQYF
>TRBV6-6|.|.|TRBJ2-5
CATLRRTENDQETQYF
>TRBV6-2/TRBV6-3|TRBD1|.|TRBJ1-1
CASSFPSIVGQDTEAFF
>TRBV6-4|.|.|TRBJ1-4
CTSSAVFRDEKLFF
>TRBV15|.|few|TRBJ1-2
CATSTPGGFTNYGYTF
>TRBV6-2/TRBV6-3|.|few|TRBJ1-5
CASSYSGSYSNQPQHF
>TRBV7-2|.|.|TRBJ2-7
CASSLTGTGEQYF
>TRBV6-2/TRBV6-3|.|.|TRBJ1-1
CASSYPAQGRTEAFF
>TRBV19|.|medium-sized|TRBJ1-3
CASSIGDGHSGNTIYF
>TRBV7-2|.|.|TRBJ2-1
CASSILADEQFF
>TRBV6-6|TRBD1|few|TRBJ1-5
CASRSTGVGQPQHF
>TRBV6-8|.|many|TRBJ2-2
CASRTGRRWDGLPGELFF
>TRBV7-2|.|.|TRBJ2-7
CASSAKGGGAYEQYF
>TRBV19|.|medium-sized|TRBJ1-6
CASSTDSLGSPLHF
>TRBV27|TRBD1|.|TRBJ1-5
CASSLYGTVNQPQHF
>TRBV5-6|.|.|TRBJ2-5
CASSLSTEQETQYF
>TRBV19|.|.|TRBJ2-1
CASFAGGNEQFF
>TRBV5-6|TRBD2|.|TRBJ2-3
CASSSNLAGEADTQYF
>TRBV20-1|.|.|TRBJ1-2
CSARTTRQEKNYGYTF
>TRBV12-3/TRBV12-4|.|medium-sized|TRBJ2-3
CASRTAGTDTQYF
>TRBV29-1|TRBD1|many|TRBJ1-1
CSVEDLGQGLEMNTEAFF
>TRBV29-1|TRBD1|medium-sized|TRBJ2-1
CSVERGQGAFNEQFF
>TRBV6-2/TRBV6-3|TRBD2|.|TRBJ2-6
CAGQRGPSSGANVLTF
>TRBV7-6|.|.|TRBJ2-7
CASSLDPAAYEQYF
>TRBV6-2/TRBV6-3|TRBD2|.|TRBJ2-5
CASSYIGGAVQETQYF
>TRBV27|.|.|TRBJ1-1
CASSLIGAGNTEAFF
>TRBV6-5|TRBD1|.|TRBJ2-2
CASRGETGGNGELFF
>TRBV11-2|TRBD1|.|TRBJ2-2
CASSSTGDTGELFF
>TRBV10-3|TRBD2|.|TRBJ2-5
CAISEKGLKTQYF
>TRBV15|.|.|TRBJ1-5
CATSRDLVQPQHF
>TRBV5-6|.|few|TRBJ2-5
CASSLGRGGETQYF
>TRBV4-2|TRBD1|.|TRBJ2-2
CASSQEGTGSGELFF
>TRBV19|TRBD2|medium-sized|TRBJ2-7
CASTPGGGGEQYF
>TRBV6-5|TRBD1|.|TRBJ1-3
CASSQPDREWDTIYF
>TRBV5-6|.|few|TRBJ1-5
CASSYTPRQEGNQPQHF
>TRBV27|.|.|TRBJ1-2
CASSLNPGHAGYTF
>TRBV27|TRBD2|.|TRBJ2-1
CASSYTPGLAGSYNEQFF
>TRBV29-1|.|medium-sized|TRBJ2-5
CSVVDRLTFLETQYF
>TRBV19|.|.|TRBJ1-5
CASSGSLDLIAQHF
>TRBV6-5|TRBD1|few|TRBJ2-7
CASSYALGQGYEQYF
>TRBV29-1|.|medium-sized|TRBJ1-2
CSVGSQNYGYTF
>TRBV7-9|TRBD1|few|TRBJ1-4
CASSLRRGTGETEKLFF
>TRBV6-2/TRBV6-3|.|.|TRBJ1-1
CASSSGRRTTEAFF
>TRBV12-3/TRBV12-4|.|few|TRBJ2-7
CASSFGRAVTSEQYF
>TRBV10-3|.|.|TRBJ1-1
CAISESVNTEAFF
>TRBV6-5|.|few|TRBJ1-3
CASSSTAGSGNTIYF
>TRBV29-1|TRBD1|medium-sized|TRBJ1-5
CSARGQENQPQHF